The 15 T cell receptor beta chains reported below all come from one sample, sequenced in a study of T cell responses to AZD1222 COVID-19 vaccine. The repertoire was sequenced with immunoSEQ multiplex PCR; TCRdb's copy has only in-frame clones and lacks some. The table shows about 100,000 clones, with approximately 87% occurring only once. The sample was peripheral blood, taken on day 0 of AZD1222 vaccination. These receptors all come from an adult in good health.

The chain combines TRBV5-1 with TRBJ2-7; TRBD1 matches at 10 bases. Germline values: CDR1 SGHRS, CDR2 YFSETQ. The ends lost 2 bases at V and 6 bases at J; junction bases unmatched: 14. This CDR3 contains 17 residues. For the CDR3, the DNA is TGCGCCAGCAGCTTCATCCGCCGGGACAGGGGAGGAGGCGAGCAGTACTTC. Its protein is CASSFIRRDRGGGEQYF. Full variable domain (rest looked up from reference TRBV5-1 and TRBJ2-7): KAGVTQTPRYLIKTRGQQVTLSCSPISGHRSVSWYQQTPGQGLQFLFEYFSETQRNKGNFPGRFSGRQFSNSRSEMNVSTLELGDSALYLCASSFIRRDRGGGEQYFGPGTRLTVT.

The V gene is TRBV6-5, the J gene TRBJ1-3, with a possible D match to TRBD1 (6 bases). Germline V CDR1 and CDR2: MNHEY, SVGAGI. V gave up 6 bases and J gave up 0 bases, with 12 bases separating them. This CDR3 comprises 15 residues. CDR3 nucleotides: TGTGCCAGCAGGGCCGGGACAAGCTCTGGAAACACCATATATTTT. Protein product: CASRAGTSSGNTIYF.

The J gene is TRBJ2-2, the V gene TRBV10-3, with TRBD2 matching 11 bases. Germline V gene data show CDR1 as ENHRY and CDR2 as SYGVKD. Trimming removed 10 bases from V and 1 base from J; junction bases left unmatched: 14. The CDR3 consists of 18 residues. CDR3 residues: CATRLLAGEFRNTGELFF. CDR3 sequence (DNA): TGTGCCACCCGTCTACTAGCGGGAGAGTTCCGGAACACCGGGGAGCTGTTTTTT.

V usage is TRBV12-5 and J usage is TRBJ1-2; TRBD1 is a possible D gene (5 bases). CDR1 and CDR2 from the germline V gene are LGHNT and FRNRAP. The ends were cut back, 7 bases at V and 2 bases at J, with 14 bases in the middle. The CDR3 is made up of 14 amino acids. The CDR3 DNA follows: TGTGCTAGTGTCATGGGGGTATCCAACTATGGCTACACCTTC. Its translation is CASVMGVSNYGYTF.

This chain links TRBV28 with TRBJ2-5; 15 nucleotides match TRBD2. CDR3 length equals 16 residues. Germline V gene lookup returns CDR1 MDHEN and CDR2 SYDVKM. The V segment lost 5 bases and the J segment 5 bases; nucleotides outside the gene matches: 6. CDR3 sequence (DNA): TGTGCCAGCAGTCCTCCCGGACTAGCGGGGGGGGAGACCCAGTACTTC. Translation: CASSPPGLAGGETQYF.

CDR3 residues: CATRGGLAGPNVLADTQYF. In DNA, the CDR3 is TGTGCCACCCGGGGGGGACTAGCGGGACCTAACGTGTTGGCAGATACGCAGTATTTT. The gene calls are TRBV19 and TRBJ2-3; TRBD2 matches at 13 bases. Germline V CDR1 and CDR2: LNHDA, SQIVND (reference sequence). The CDR3 has 19 residues. Trimming cost V 10 bases and J 4 bases; bases outside gene matches: 20.

V usage is TRBV20-1 and J usage is TRBJ1-1; possible D gene TRBD1, 5 bases. V was cut by 3 bases and J by 11 bases, with 13 bases left in between. CDR3 length: 11 residues. Germline CDR1 is DFQATT and CDR2 is SNEGSKA (reference sequence). As DNA, the CDR3 is TGCAGTGCTAGTGACCGGGGCGCGGCTTTCTTT. It is translated as CSASDRGAAFF.

V usage is TRBV6-4 and J usage is TRBJ1-2, with D possibly being TRBD1 (5 bases). Per the germline V gene, CDR1 is MRHNA and CDR2 is SNTAGT. The CDR3 runs 15 residues. The V gene lost 5 bases and the J gene lost 5 bases, with 18 bases spanning the gap. The CDR3 is CASSPQGQKPYGYTF. In nucleotides, the CDR3 is TGTGCCAGCAGTCCCCAGGGTCAGAAGCCTTATGGCTACACCTTC.

This chain connects TRBV10-3 to TRBJ2-1; D possibly uses TRBD1 or TRBD2 (5 bases each). This CDR3 has 14 amino acids. Trimming left V 5 bases short and J 4 bases short, with 12 bases between. The germline CDR1 and CDR2 sequences are ENHRY and SYGVKD. The CDR3 region is CAISWERTYNEQFF. In DNA, the CDR3 is TGTGCCATCAGTTGGGAGCGGACATACAATGAGCAGTTCTTC.

The chain carries TRBV7-3 and TRBJ2-2; D remains ambiguous. Germline V lookup: CDR1 SGHTA, CDR2 FQGTGA. CDR3 length: 14 residues. V was trimmed by 5 bases and J by 2 bases, leaving 9 bases between them. DNA for the CDR3: TGTGCCAGCAGCCGTTTGGGTAACACCGGGGAGCTGTTTTTT. Translation gives CASSRLGNTGELFF.

The CDR3 region has the DNA TGTGCCAGCAGTTACTATGTAGGGCCTGGCTACACCTTC. Its protein product is CASSYYVGPGYTF. The chain carries TRBV6-5 and TRBJ1-2, with D unresolved. CDR3 length: 13 amino acids. Germline V gene data show CDR1 as MNHEY and CDR2 as SVGAGI. V lost 1 base to trimming and J lost 7 bases, with 10 bases between them.

This chain connects TRBV18 to TRBJ2-7; no clear D. From germline, CDR1 is KGHSH and CDR2 LQKENI. The V gene lost 8 bases and the J gene lost 3 bases, with 11 bases spanning the gap. The length of the CDR3 is 12 residues. The CDR3 DNA follows: TGTGCCAGCCGACTGGCAGACTACGAGCAGTACTTC. Protein product: CASRLADYEQYF.

This chain uses TRBV11-2 with TRBJ2-5; 7 positions match TRBD1. Germline lookup yields CDR1 SGHAT and CDR2 FQNNGV. Trimming took 6 bases from V and 0 from J; bases not matched to a gene: 10. The CDR3 runs to 16 residues. CDR3 amino acids: CASRDTGAWYQETQYF. The DNA of the CDR3 is TGTGCCAGCAGAGACACAGGGGCTTGGTACCAAGAGACCCAGTACTTC.

This clone was detected once. The chain has TRBV7-8 and TRBJ2-1; possibly TRBD1 for D (7 bases). The CDR3 extends over 15 amino acids. V lost 4 bases, J lost 5 bases, and 15 bases lay in between. The germline V gene encodes CDR1 SGHVS and CDR2 FQNEAQ. The CDR3 coding sequence is TGTGCCAGCAGCTCCGGGCGGGGACAGCACAATGAGCAGTTCTTC. Translating it yields CASSSGRGQHNEQFF.

The chain combines TRBV6-5 with TRBJ2-7; the D gene is possibly TRBD2 (7 bases). Germline CDR1 MNHEY, CDR2 SVGAGI. This CDR3 has 14 residues. Trimming left V 7 bases short and J 4 bases short, with 17 bases between. This CDR3 is CASTEGGPLYEQYF. CDR3 nucleotide sequence: TGTGCCAGCACGGAGGGGGGGCCTCTTTACGAGCAGTACTTC.